The clone carrying this TCR beta chain was seen only a few times. Deletions cut 0 bases from V and 0 bases from J, with 15 bases between. CDR1 and CDR2 from the germline V gene are MNHEY and SVGAGI. The CDR3 has 18 residues. TCRdb reprocessed the RT-PCR reads via MiXCR and lists one record per CDR3 protein. The repertoire holds more than 450,000 distinct CDR3 sequences, about 12% seen once, with roughly 10% in the top ten. This record belongs to a study of response to subunit inactivated influenza vaccine. The clonotype was recovered from a man aged 45 to 65 who received an inactivated influenza vaccine. Source: PBMCs from blood, taken on the day of vaccination. The V call is TRBV6-5, the J call TRBJ1-5; D gene uncertain. The CDR3 region is CASSYSSRAEYSNQPQHF. As DNA, the CDR3 is TGTGCCAGCAGTTACTCGAGTCGCGCAGAGTATAGCAATCAGCCCCAGCATTTT.